The source of this T cell receptor beta chain is a study of T cell repertoires in cytomegalovirus infection. Whole-study context: Carrying CMV and the relevant HLA type showed in public TCR beta signatures.

This CDR3 contains 12 residues. Germline CDR1 and CDR2: SGHVS and FQNEAQ. The V end was cut by 1 base, the J end by 9 bases, with 9 bases between. Study-wide results and caveats: Dominating the ex vivo response were TCR beta clonotypes that were CMV-specific and HLA-C-restricted. Carriage of CMV together with the relevant HLA was identifiable through cumulative public TCR beta family frequency.

In its sample, this clonotype was seen a few times. Its specificity is unknown. One entry per CDR3 protein results from TCRdb running MiXCR on the reads. The sample lists around 740,000 distinct CDR3 sequences, 35% to 40% occurring once. The chain couples TRBV7-8 to TRBJ2-5; D might be TRBD2 (5 bases). This sequence was found in a human donor in good health (CMV status not recorded). Some clones in this sample may be carry-over from other donors' samples. Source material: PBMCs. The CDR3 DNA sequence: TGTGCCAGCAGCTTAGTATTGAGGGCCCAGTACTTC. It codes for CASSLVLRAQYF. The full variable domain, its missing parts supplied by reference TRBV7-8 and TRBJ2-5, is GAGVSQSPRYKVAKRGQDVALRCDPISGHVSLFWYQQALGQGPEFLTYFQNEAQLDKSGLPSDRFFAERPEGSVSTLKIQRTQQEDSAVYLCASSLVLRAQYFGPGTRLLVL.